The 11 T cell receptor beta chains below were found in one sample sequenced in a study of blood T cells in healthy people across ages. Through a sample-barcoded 5' primer and a J-beta primer mix, a second PCR was run for about 6 to 11 cycles. TCRdb redid the calling of the 5' RACE reads with MiXCR, one entry per CDR3 protein. The sample lists approximately 900,000 distinct CDR3 sequences, roughly 43% occurring once. The sequenced sample was blood. These receptors were collected from a man younger than 45 in good health.

The rearrangement uses TRBV24-1 and TRBJ2-1; 10 positions agree with TRBD2. The germline CDR1 and CDR2 sequences are KGHDR and SFDVKD. The CDR3 is made up of 16 amino acids. V trimming: 7 bases; J trimming: 2 bases; junction bases outside the gene matches: 7. CDR3 DNA sequence: TGTGCCACCAGCCTAGGGACTAGCGACGCCTACAATGAGCAGTTCTTC. Translating gives CATSLGTSDAYNEQFF.

V and J are TRBV3-1 and TRBJ1-2; the D gene is possibly TRBD1 (6 bases). The CDR3 extends over 14 amino acids. The V gene lost 3 bases and the J gene lost 0 bases, with 8 bases spanning the gap. Germline V gene lookup returns CDR1 LGHDT and CDR2 YNNKEL (reference sequence). This CDR3 is CASSQDSPNYGYTF. As DNA, the CDR3 is TGTGCCAGCAGCCAGGACAGTCCTAACTATGGCTACACCTTC. The whole variable domain, filled in from reference TRBV3-1 and TRBJ1-2, reads DTAVSQTPKYLVTQMGNDKSIKCEQNLGHDTMYWYKQDSKKFLKIMFSYNNKELIINETVPNRFSPKSPDKAHLNLHINSLELGDSAVYFCASSQDSPNYGYTFGSGTRLTVV.

The chain is built from TRBV2 and TRBJ2-1, with a tentative D call TRBD1 (5 bases). Trimming cost V 8 bases and J 8 bases, with 16 bases left between them. Germline V lookup: CDR1 SNHLY, CDR2 FYNNEI. There are 13 residues in the CDR3. This CDR3 reads CASLEIRADEQFF. The DNA of the CDR3 is TGTGCCAGCCTAGAGATCAGGGCTGATGAGCAGTTCTTC.

The chain is built from TRBV27 and TRBJ2-5; TRBD2 might be the D (6 bases). The J call could be wrong; TRBJ2-7 is a better fit for the DNA end. The germline V gene encodes CDR1 MNHEY and CDR2 SMNVEV (reference sequence). This CDR3 contains 17 residues. CDR3 residues: CASSQFLFRAGRSEQYF. The DNA for the CDR3 is TGTGCCAGCAGTCAGTTCCTTTTCAGGGCGGGGCGGTCCGAGCAGTACTTC.

The chain employs TRBV6-5 and TRBJ2-6; no clear D. V lost 7 bases and J lost 0, with 10 bases in between. The CDR3 has 15 residues. The germline V gene has CDR1 MNHEY and CDR2 SVGAGI. The CDR3 coding sequence is TGTGCCAGCAATGAAGGGATCTCTGGGGCCAACGTCCTGACTTTC. Its protein is CASNEGISGANVLTF.

This chain joins TRBV20-1 and TRBJ2-3; 10 bases are a match to TRBD2. With 6 bases clipped from V and 2 bases from J, the junction kept 11 bases outside the gene matches. Germline CDR1 DFQATT, CDR2 SNEGSKA (reference sequence). CDR3 length: 16 amino acids. Here the CDR3 DNA reads TGCAGTGCCAGGGCCCTAGCGGGGGTTTCCACAGATACGCAGTATTTT. Translation gives CSARALAGVSTDTQYF.

The chain is built from TRBV30 and TRBJ2-1; 7 bases agree with TRBD1. The CDR3 is 13 residues long. Germline V gene sequence: CDR1 GTSNPN, CDR2 SVGIG (reference sequence). The J segment lost 8 bases and the V segment lost 0 bases, leaving 4 bases of the junction unmatched. For the CDR3, the DNA is TGTGCCTGGAGTGTCGTTCAGGGGGATGAGCAGTTCTTC. Translating it yields CAWSVVQGDEQFF.

The chain employs TRBV7-2 and TRBJ1-3; a weak D match, TRBD1 (5 bases). Trimming removed 4 bases at V and 0 bases at J, with 13 bases between. Looked up from germline, CDR1 is SGHTA and CDR2 is FQGNSA. CDR3 length: 16 amino acids. CDR3 sequence reads: CASSSGVGVSGNTIYF. DNA for the CDR3: TGTGCCAGCAGCTCGGGGGTTGGCGTCTCTGGAAACACCATATATTTT. Full variable domain (rest looked up from reference TRBV7-2 and TRBJ1-3): GAGVSQSPSNKVTEKGKDVELRCDPISGHTALYWYRQSLGQGLEFLIYFQGNSAPDKSGLPSDRFSAERTGGSVSTLTIQRTQQEDSAVYLCASSSGVGVSGNTIYFGEGSWLTVV.

This rearrangement joins TRBV4-2 to TRBJ2-1, with D perhaps matching TRBD1 (5 bases). The J call may be incorrect, as the DNA end agrees better with TRBJ2-7. This CDR3 has 14 amino acids. From germline, CDR1 is LGHNA and CDR2 YNFKEQ. The CDR3 protein is CASSQGQHSYEQYF. For the CDR3, the DNA is TGTGCCAGCAGCCAAGGACAGCATTCCTACGAGCAGTACTTC.

A few counts support this clonotype. The chain links TRBV5-1 to TRBJ2-1; 12 bases line up with TRBD1. Germline values: CDR1 SGHRS, CDR2 YFSETQ. This CDR3 region has 16 residues. With V trimmed by 0 bases and J by 7 bases, 5 bases remained unmatched. The CDR3 DNA reads TGCGCCAGCAGCTTGGCGGGACAGGGGGCAAGGAATGAGCAGTTCTTC. The encoded protein is CASSLAGQGARNEQFF. The whole variable domain, remainder taken from reference TRBV5-1 and TRBJ2-1, is KAGVTQTPRYLIKTRGQQVTLSCSPISGHRSVSWYQQTPGQGLQFLFEYFSETQRNKGNFPGRFSGRQFSNSRSEMNVSTLELGDSALYLCASSLAGQGARNEQFFGPGTRLTVL.

This clonotype has just one count. The CDR3 region is CASNPKTDTQYF. In DNA, the CDR3 is TGCGCCAGCAACCCAAAAACAGATACGCAGTATTTT. The V and J genes are TRBV5-1 and TRBJ2-3; D call uncertain. V was cut by 6 bases and J by 3 bases, with 8 bases left in between. The CDR3 runs 12 residues. The germline V gene has CDR1 SGHRS and CDR2 YFSETQ.